The subject of this entry is one T cell receptor (beta chain). The data stem from a study of blood T cells in healthy people across ages. Alongside a J-beta primer mix, a sample-barcoded 5' primer served in a second PCR lasting about 7 to 12 cycles. TCRdb passed the 5' RACE reads through MiXCR, listing each CDR3 protein once. This sample has around 520,000 distinct CDR3 sequences, with about 26% found just once. The CDR3 length is 14 residues. J gave up 5 bases and V 10 bases, and 11 bases lay outside the gene matches. In germline, CDR1 is MNHNY, CDR2 SVGAGI (reference sequence). Another study also made use of these data, one on T cells of mothers and their children.

The V gene is TRBV6-6, the J gene TRBJ2-5; TRBD1 aligns across 9 bases. This receptor was identified in a boy between 2 and 15 years old in good health. Input material: blood. The CDR3 spells CATAPNRGRETQYF. CDR3 in DNA: TGTGCCACGGCGCCCAACAGGGGGCGCGAGACCCAGTACTTC.